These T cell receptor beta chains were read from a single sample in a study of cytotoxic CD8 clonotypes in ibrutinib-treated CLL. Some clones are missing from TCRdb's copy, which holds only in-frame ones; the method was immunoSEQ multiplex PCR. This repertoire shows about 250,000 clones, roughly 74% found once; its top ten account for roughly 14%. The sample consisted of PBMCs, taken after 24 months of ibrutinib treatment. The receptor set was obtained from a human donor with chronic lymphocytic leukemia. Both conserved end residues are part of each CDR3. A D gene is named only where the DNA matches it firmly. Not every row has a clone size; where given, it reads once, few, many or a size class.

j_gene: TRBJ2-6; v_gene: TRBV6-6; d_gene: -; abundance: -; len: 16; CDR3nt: TGTGCCAGCAGTCTACCCATGGGCTCTGGGGCCAACGTCCTGACTTTC; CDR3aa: CASSLPMGSGANVLTF
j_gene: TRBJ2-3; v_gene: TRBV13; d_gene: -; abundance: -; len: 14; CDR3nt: TGTGCCAGCAGCAAGGGACCCAACACAGATACGCAGTATTTT; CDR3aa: CASSKGPNTDTQYF
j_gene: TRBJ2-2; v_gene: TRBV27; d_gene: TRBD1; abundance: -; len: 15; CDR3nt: TGTGCCAGCAGTTTGGGACAGGGGTGGACCGGGGAGCTGTTTTTT; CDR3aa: CASSLGQGWTGELFF
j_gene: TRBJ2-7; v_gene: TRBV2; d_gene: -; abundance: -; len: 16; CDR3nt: TGTGCCAGCGGCTCACCCATGGGGAGGGGGGCTCTCGAGCAGTACTTC; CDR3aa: CASGSPMGRGALEQYF
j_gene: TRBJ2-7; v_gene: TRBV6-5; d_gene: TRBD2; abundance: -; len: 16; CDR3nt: TGTGCCAGCAGTTCTCGTAGCGGGAGGCTCTCCTACGAGCAGTACTTC; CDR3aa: CASSSRSGRLSYEQYF
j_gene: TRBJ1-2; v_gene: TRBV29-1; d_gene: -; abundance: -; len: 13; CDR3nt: TGCAGCGTTGAAGGCAGCCCCAACTATGGCTACACCTTC; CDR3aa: CSVEGSPNYGYTF
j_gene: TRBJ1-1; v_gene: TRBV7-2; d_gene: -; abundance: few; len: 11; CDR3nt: TGTGCCAGCAGCCGGCATCGAGAAGCTTTCTTT; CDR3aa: CASSRHREAFF
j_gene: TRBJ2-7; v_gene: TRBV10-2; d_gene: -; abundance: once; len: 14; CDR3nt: TGCGCCAGCAGTGATTTGAGAGGACCGTACGAGCAGTACTTC; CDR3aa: CASSDLRGPYEQYF
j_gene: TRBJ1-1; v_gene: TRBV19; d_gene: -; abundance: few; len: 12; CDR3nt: TGTGCCAGCCTAACTCCAACGAGGGAAGCTTTCTTT; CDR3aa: CASLTPTREAFF
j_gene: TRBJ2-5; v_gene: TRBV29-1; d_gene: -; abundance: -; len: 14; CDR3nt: TGCAGCGTTGGGTCGAAATTGGGGGAAGAGACCCAGTACTTC; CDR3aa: CSVGSKLGEETQYF
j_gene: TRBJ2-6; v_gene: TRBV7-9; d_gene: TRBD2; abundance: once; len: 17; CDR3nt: TGTGCCACCCTACTAAGCGGGAGACTCTCTGGGGCCAACGTCCTGACTTTC; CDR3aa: CATLLSGRLSGANVLTF
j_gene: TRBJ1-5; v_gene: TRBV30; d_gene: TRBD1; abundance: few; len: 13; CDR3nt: TGTGCCTGCAGACAGGGTACCGGTCAGCCCCAGCATTTT; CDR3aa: CACRQGTGQPQHF
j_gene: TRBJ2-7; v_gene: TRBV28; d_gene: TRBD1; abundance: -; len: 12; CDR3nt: TGTGCCAGCAGCCCGACAGGGTCCGAGCAGTACTTC; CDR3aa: CASSPTGSEQYF
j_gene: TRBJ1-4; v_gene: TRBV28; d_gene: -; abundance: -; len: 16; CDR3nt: TGTGCCAGCAGTTCCCCGGGGGGGGCCGTAGGTGAAAAACTGTTTTTT; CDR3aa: CASSSPGGAVGEKLFF
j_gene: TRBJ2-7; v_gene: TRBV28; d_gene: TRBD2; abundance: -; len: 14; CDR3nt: TGTGCCAGCAGTTTTTTGCGGGAGGGTTACGAGCAGTACTTC; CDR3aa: CASSFLREGYEQYF
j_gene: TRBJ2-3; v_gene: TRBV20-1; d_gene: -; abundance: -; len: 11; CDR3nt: TGCAGTGCAAGACTAGCAGATACGCAGTATTTT; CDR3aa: CSARLADTQYF
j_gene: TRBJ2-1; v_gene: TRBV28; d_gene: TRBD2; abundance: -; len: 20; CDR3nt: TGTGCCAGCAGTTTTTCTGGACTAGCGGGAGCTGGTGGGCTCTACAATGAGCAGTTCTTC; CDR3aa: CASSFSGLAGAGGLYNEQFF
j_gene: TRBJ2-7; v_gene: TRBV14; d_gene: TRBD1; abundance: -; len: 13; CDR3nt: TGTGCCAGCAGCCAAGATCGGGGGACAGGGCTTTCCTTC; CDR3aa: CASSQDRGTGLSF
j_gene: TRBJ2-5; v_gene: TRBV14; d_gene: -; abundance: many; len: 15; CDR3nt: TGTGCCAGCAGCCAAATAGCGAGTCTCGGAGAGACCCAGTACTTC; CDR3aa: CASSQIASLGETQYF
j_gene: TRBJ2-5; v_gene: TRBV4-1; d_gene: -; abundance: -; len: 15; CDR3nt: TGCGCCAGCAGCCAAGATGGCCCTTTACAAGAGACCCAGTACTTC; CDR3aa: CASSQDGPLQETQYF
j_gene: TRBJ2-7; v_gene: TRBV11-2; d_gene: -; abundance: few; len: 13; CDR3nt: TGTGCCAGCAGCTTCGGGACCTTCTACGAGCAGTACTTC; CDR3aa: CASSFGTFYEQYF
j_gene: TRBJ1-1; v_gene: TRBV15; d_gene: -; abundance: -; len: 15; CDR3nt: TGTGCCACCAGCAGAGTCGCGCTCCGGGATACTGAAGCTTTCTTT; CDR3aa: CATSRVALRDTEAFF
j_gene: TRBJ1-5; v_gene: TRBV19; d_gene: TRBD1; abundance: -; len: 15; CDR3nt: TGTGCCAGTGACCGGGACAGGGCTAGCAATCAGCCCCAGCATTTT; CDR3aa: CASDRDRASNQPQHF
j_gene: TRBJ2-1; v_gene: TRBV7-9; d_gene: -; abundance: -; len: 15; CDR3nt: TGTGCCAGCAGCTACTTCGATTCCTCCGGGCCGGGGCAGTTCTTC; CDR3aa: CASSYFDSSGPGQFF
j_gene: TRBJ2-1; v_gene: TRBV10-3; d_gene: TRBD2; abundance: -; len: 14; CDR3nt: TGTGCCATCGCTAGCGGGAGGTCCTACAATGAGCAGTTCTTC; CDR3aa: CAIASGRSYNEQFF
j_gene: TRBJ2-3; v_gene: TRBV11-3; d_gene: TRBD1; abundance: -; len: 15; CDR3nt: TGTGCCAGCAGCCGGGGACAGGGGGCGATAGATACGCAGTATTTT; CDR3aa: CASSRGQGAIDTQYF
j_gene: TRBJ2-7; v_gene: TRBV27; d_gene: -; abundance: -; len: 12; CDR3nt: TGTGCCAGCAGTTCTGAACATAACGAGCAGTACTTC; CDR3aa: CASSSEHNEQYF
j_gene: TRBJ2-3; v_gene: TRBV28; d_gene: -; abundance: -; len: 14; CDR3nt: TGTGCCAGCTGCGGTTACACCCAAGCAAATACGCAGTATTTT; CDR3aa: CASCGYTQANTQYF
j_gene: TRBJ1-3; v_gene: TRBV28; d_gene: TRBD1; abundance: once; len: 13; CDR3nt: TGTGCCAACAGAGGACAGGCACAAAGAGTCATATATTTT; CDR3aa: CANRGQAQRVIYF
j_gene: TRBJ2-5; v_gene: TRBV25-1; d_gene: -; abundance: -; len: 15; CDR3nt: TGTGCCAGCAGTGATCCGACCACCAGCGGGGAGACCCAGTACTTC; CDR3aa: CASSDPTTSGETQYF
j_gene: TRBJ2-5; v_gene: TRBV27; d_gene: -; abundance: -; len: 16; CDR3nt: TGTGCCAGCAGTCCCGGAGCGGGTCAGTACCAAGAGACCCAGTACTTC; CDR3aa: CASSPGAGQYQETQYF
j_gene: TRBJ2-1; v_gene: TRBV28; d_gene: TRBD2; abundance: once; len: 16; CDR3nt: TGTGCCAGCAGTTTAAGCCTAGCGGGGCCTGAAAATGAGCAGTTCTTC; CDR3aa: CASSLSLAGPENEQFF
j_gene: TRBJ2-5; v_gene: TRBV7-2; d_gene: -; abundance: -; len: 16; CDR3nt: TGTGCCAGCAGCTTACAGCTCTCCGGGCGGGGAGAGACCCAGTACTTC; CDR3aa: CASSLQLSGRGETQYF
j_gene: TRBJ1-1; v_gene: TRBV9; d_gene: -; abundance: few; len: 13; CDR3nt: TGTGCCAGCAGCGCCGAGTCGAACACTGAAGCTTTCTTT; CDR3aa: CASSAESNTEAFF
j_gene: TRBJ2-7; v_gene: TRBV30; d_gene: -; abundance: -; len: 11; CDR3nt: TGTGCCTGTTCTCGCTCCTACGAGCAGTACTTC; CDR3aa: CACSRSYEQYF
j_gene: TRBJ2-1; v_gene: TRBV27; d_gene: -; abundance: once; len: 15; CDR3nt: TGTGCCAGCAGTTCTCGACTAATTTCCTACAATGAGCAGTTCTTC; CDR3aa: CASSSRLISYNEQFF
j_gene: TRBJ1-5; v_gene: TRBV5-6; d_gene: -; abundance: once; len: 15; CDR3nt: TGTGCCAGCAGCCCAGGCCCTACCGGGCATCAGCCCCAGCATTTT; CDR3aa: CASSPGPTGHQPQHF
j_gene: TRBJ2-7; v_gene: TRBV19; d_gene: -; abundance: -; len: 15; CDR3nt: TGTGCCAGTAGTACCGACAGCTACCCGACCTACGAGCAGTACTTC; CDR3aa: CASSTDSYPTYEQYF
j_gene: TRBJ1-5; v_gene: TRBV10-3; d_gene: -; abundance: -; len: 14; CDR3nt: TGTGCCACCGGTGTCGAAGGGGGTTCCCAGCCCCAGCATTTT; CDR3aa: CATGVEGGSQPQHF
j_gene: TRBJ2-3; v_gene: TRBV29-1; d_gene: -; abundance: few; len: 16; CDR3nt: TGCAGCGTGCTGGGGGGGCGACAGGGCGGCACAGATACGCAGTATTTT; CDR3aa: CSVLGGRQGGTDTQYF
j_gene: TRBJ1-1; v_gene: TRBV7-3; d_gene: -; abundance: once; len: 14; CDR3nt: TGTGCCAGCAGCTTAATGGGGAAATTGGCTGAAGCTTTCTTT; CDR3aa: CASSLMGKLAEAFF
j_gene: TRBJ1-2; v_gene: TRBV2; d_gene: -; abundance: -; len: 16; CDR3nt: TGTGCCAGCAGACTCATACCAGGGACATTTAACTATGGCTACACCTTC; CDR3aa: CASRLIPGTFNYGYTF
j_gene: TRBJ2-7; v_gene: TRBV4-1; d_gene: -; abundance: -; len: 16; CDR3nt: TGCGCCAGCAGCCAAGATCCGGCAGGACGCGTGTACGAGCAGTACTTC; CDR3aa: CASSQDPAGRVYEQYF
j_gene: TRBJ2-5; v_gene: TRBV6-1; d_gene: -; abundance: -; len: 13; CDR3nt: TGTGCCAGCACCCGGGCGGGTAGGGAGACCCAGTACTTC; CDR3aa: CASTRAGRETQYF
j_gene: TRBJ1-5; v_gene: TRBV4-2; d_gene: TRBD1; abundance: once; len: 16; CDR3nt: TGTGCCAGCAGCCATCGGGGACAGGGCGAGGTTGAGCCCCAGCATTTT; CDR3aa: CASSHRGQGEVEPQHF
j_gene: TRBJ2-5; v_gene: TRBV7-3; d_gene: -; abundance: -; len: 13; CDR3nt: TGTGCCAGCAGCCCAACAGGTGGAGAGGCCCAGTACTTC; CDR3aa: CASSPTGGEAQYF
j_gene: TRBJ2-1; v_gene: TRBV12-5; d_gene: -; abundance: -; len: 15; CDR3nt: TGTGCTAGTGGTTTGGCAACTACAGATCGGAGTGAGCAGTTCTTC; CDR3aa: CASGLATTDRSEQFF
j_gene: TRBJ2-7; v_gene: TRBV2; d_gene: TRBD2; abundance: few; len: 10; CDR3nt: TGTGCCAGCGGGGGGGGCGAGCAGTACTTC; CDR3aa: CASGGGEQYF
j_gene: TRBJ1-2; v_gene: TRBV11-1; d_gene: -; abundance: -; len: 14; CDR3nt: TGTGCCAGCAGCTCCCGGGTCATCACAGATGGCTACACCTTC; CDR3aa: CASSSRVITDGYTF
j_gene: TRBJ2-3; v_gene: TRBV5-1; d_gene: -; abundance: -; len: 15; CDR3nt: TGCGCCAGCAGCTCCAACAAACTAGTGCCAGATACGCAGTATTTT; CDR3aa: CASSSNKLVPDTQYF
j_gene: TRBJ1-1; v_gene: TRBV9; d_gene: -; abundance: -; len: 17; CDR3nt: TGTGCCAGCAGCGTCCCCGCCGGAGCAGAGACGAACACTGAAGCTTTCTTT; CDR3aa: CASSVPAGAETNTEAFF
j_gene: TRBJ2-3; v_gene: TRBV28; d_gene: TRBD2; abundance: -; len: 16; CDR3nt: TGTGCCAGCACACTAGCGGGTCACGCTTTCACAGATACGCAGTATTTT; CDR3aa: CASTLAGHAFTDTQYF
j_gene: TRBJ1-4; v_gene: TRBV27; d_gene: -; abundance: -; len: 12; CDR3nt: TGTGCCAGTAGGAAGGGTATTGAAAAACTGTTTTTT; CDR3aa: CASRKGIEKLFF
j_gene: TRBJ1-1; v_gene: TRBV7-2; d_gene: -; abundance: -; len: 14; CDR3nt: TGTGCCAGCAGCTCGGCAGGCATGAACACTGAAGCTTTCTTT; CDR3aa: CASSSAGMNTEAFF
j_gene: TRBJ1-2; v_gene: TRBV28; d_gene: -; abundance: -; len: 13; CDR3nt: TGTGCCACCCGCCGGGGGGCCGGTTATGGCTACACCTTC; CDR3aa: CATRRGAGYGYTF
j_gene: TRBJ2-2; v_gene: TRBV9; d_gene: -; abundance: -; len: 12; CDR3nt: TGTGCCAGCAGCTTCTATCCCGGGGAGCTGTTTTTT; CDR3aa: CASSFYPGELFF
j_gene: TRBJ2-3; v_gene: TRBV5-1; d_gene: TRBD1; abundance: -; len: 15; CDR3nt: TGCGCCAGCAGCCCTGGGGACAGGATGACCCCGCCGCAGTATTTT; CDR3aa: CASSPGDRMTPPQYF
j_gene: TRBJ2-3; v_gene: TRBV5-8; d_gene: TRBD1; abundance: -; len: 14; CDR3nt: TGTGCCAGCAGCCTCGGGACAGGGGGGAATACGCAGTATTTT; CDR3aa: CASSLGTGGNTQYF
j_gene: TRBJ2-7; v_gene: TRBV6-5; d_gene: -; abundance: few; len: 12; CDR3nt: TGTGCCAGCAGGGTACAGGGATCCGAGCAGTACTTC; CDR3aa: CASRVQGSEQYF